One and the same sample provided the 25 T cell receptor beta chains below, sequenced in a study of shared clonotypes between healthy human individuals. TCRdb keeps only in-frame clones here, not all; method: immunoSEQ multiplex PCR. Altogether 2,100,000 or so clones are present, 95% being singletons, with the ten largest covering 0.1% to 0.15%. Specimen: naive CD4+ T cells sorted from blood. Subset described: CD45RA+ positively selected. The receptor source for this set is a man younger than 30 in good health.

The V call is TRBV29-1, the J call TRBJ1-2; D remains ambiguous. This CDR3 region has 13 residues. Trimming left V 3 bases short and J 4 bases short, with 12 bases between. From germline, CDR1 is SQVTM and CDR2 ANQGSEA. The CDR3 DNA follows: TGCAGCGTTGAGGCCGGAGCAGCCTATGGCTACACCTTC. Protein product: CSVEAGAAYGYTF.

This clone was detected a few times. This same CDR3 is encoded by further DNA sequences in the sample. This chain links TRBV27 with TRBJ2-5; D is unclear. The V end was cut by 4 bases, the J end by 1 base, with 1 base between. The germline CDR1 and CDR2 sequences are MNHEY and SMNVEV (reference sequence). The CDR3 has 11 residues. DNA of the CDR3: TGTGCCAGCAGTTCCCAAGAGACCCAGTACTTC. Protein sequence: CASSSQETQYF.

The chain recombines TRBV7-2 with TRBJ1-4; 10 bases are shared with TRBD1. In germline, CDR1 is SGHTA, CDR2 FQGNSA. The CDR3 runs to 16 residues. The trim removed 3 bases at V and 8 bases at J, leaving 9 bases unmatched. The CDR3 protein is CASSFFGGTGVEKLFF. The CDR3 DNA is TGTGCCAGCAGCTTTTTCGGCGGGACAGGGGTAGAAAAACTGTTTTTT. The whole variable domain, remainder taken from reference TRBV7-2 and TRBJ1-4, is GAGVSQSPSNKVTEKGKDVELRCDPISGHTALYWYRQSLGQGLEFLIYFQGNSAPDKSGLPSDRFSAERTGGSVSTLTIQRTQQEDSAVYLCASSFFGGTGVEKLFFGSGTQLSVL.

The chain carries TRBV9 and TRBJ1-3; D is unresolved. The germline V gene has CDR1 SGDLS and CDR2 YYNGEE. Trimming pared 4 bases from V and 0 bases from J, leaving 8 bases between. CDR3 size: 14 residues. CDR3 bases: TGTGCCAGCAGCCCGGGCCTCTCTGGAAACACCATATATTTT. Protein: CASSPGLSGNTIYF.

This clone has just one count. The rearrangement links TRBV19 to TRBJ2-2; D gene uncertain. The CDR3 extends over 13 amino acids. Looked up from germline, CDR1 is LNHDA and CDR2 is SQIVND (reference sequence). Trimming took 5 bases from V and 7 from J, leaving 11 bases between them. Written as DNA, the CDR3 is TGTGCCAGTAGTCCCCCTTTAGGCGGGGAGCTGTTTTTT. Translating gives CASSPPLGGELFF.

V usage is TRBV18 and J usage is TRBJ2-1; 12 bases are a match to TRBD2. The V and J ends lost 0 bases and 6 bases, in that order; junction bases with no gene match: 3. CDR1 KGHSH and CDR2 LQKENI come from the germline V gene. This CDR3 contains 16 residues. CDR3 protein: CASSPPLAGGTNEQFF. The CDR3 nucleotides are TGTGCCAGCTCACCACCCCTAGCGGGGGGGACCAATGAGCAGTTCTTC.

This clone was seen more than once but under ten times. The same CDR3 arises from other DNA sequences in this sample as well. V and J are TRBV6-5 and TRBJ1-1; no clear D. This CDR3 contains 11 residues. The V gene's germline CDR1 is MNHEY and CDR2 SVGAGI. The germline V and J ends were trimmed by 6 bases and 3 bases, with 5 bases remaining between them. The CDR3 bases are TGTGCCAGCAGGCGGGACACTGAAGCTTTCTTT. Translating it yields CASRRDTEAFF.

This clone was seen only once. This rearrangement joins TRBV2 to TRBJ2-2; 14 bases are a match to TRBD2. Germline values: CDR1 SNHLY, CDR2 FYNNEI. The trim removed 10 bases at V and 6 bases at J, leaving 7 bases unmatched. This CDR3 region has 15 residues. For the CDR3, the DNA is TGTGCCACCAAGGGGACTAGCGGGAGCCCCGGGGAGCTGTTTTTT. This codes for CATKGTSGSPGELFF.

The chain links TRBV9 to TRBJ1-2, with 8 bases identical to TRBD1. CDR3 size: 16 residues. The germline V gene has CDR1 SGDLS and CDR2 YYNGEE. Trimming cost V 0 bases and J 5 bases; bases outside gene matches: 9. CDR3 residues: CASSVGQGAGSYGYTF. Written as DNA, the CDR3 is TGTGCCAGCAGCGTAGGGCAGGGGGCAGGTTCTTATGGCTACACCTTC.

The chain is built from TRBV7-2 and TRBJ2-5; 7 positions match TRBD2. V lost 2 bases and J lost 2; bases outside the gene matches: 5. The CDR3 consists of 15 residues. Germline CDR1 is SGHTA and CDR2 is FQGNSA. The CDR3 is CASSLQSSGQETQYF. The CDR3 DNA sequence: TGTGCCAGCAGCTTACAATCTAGCGGACAAGAGACCCAGTACTTC.

The V call is TRBV12-5, the J call TRBJ1-2, with a tentative D call TRBD1 (6 bases). Looked up from germline, CDR1 is LGHNT and CDR2 is FRNRAP. V was cut by 5 bases and J by 4 bases, with 20 bases left in between. The CDR3 runs to 16 residues. In nucleotides, the CDR3 is TGTGCTAGTGGTCCCACGGGGGCGAAGGAGGGCTATGGCTACACCTTC. It translates to CASGPTGAKEGYGYTF.

This chain links TRBV27 with TRBJ2-7, with 7 positions matching TRBD2. The CDR3 is made up of 13 amino acids. The trim removed 6 bases at V and 4 bases at J, leaving 6 bases unmatched. Germline CDR1 is MNHEY and CDR2 is SMNVEV (reference sequence). Written as DNA, the CDR3 is TGTGCCAGCAGGAAGCAAGCGGGGTACGAGCAGTACTTC. Translation: CASRKQAGYEQYF.

The CDR3 DNA reads TGTGCCGGCTGCCCCGGGACCCCGAGCAGCTATGGCTACACCTTC. Translated, it gives CAGCPGTPSSYGYTF. This sequence joins TRBV30 and TRBJ1-2; the D gene is possibly TRBD1 (5 bases). This CDR3 contains 15 residues. Germline CDR1 and CDR2: GTSNPN and SVGIG (reference sequence). Between the trimmed V and J ends, which lost 8 bases and 4 bases, there was a span of 23 bases.

The V and J genes are TRBV30 and TRBJ2-1; 11 positions match TRBD2. Trimming at V came to 0 bases and at J to 4 bases, leaving 11 bases not matched to a gene. Germline V gives CDR1 GTSNPN, CDR2 SVGIG (reference sequence). The length of the CDR3 is 18 residues. CDR3: CAWSVRGLLAGDYNEQFF. Here the CDR3 DNA reads TGTGCCTGGAGTGTACGGGGCCTACTAGCGGGGGATTACAATGAGCAGTTCTTC.

This chain links TRBV2 with TRBJ2-7; unclear D gene. Trimming took 7 bases from V and 0 from J, leaving 7 bases between them. From germline, CDR1 is SNHLY and CDR2 FYNNEI. The CDR3 extends over 12 amino acids. The CDR3: CASTTGSYEQYF. CDR3 DNA sequence: TGTGCCAGCACGACTGGCTCCTACGAGCAGTACTTC. The full variable domain, rest sourced from reference TRBV2 and TRBJ2-7, is EPEVTQTPSHQVTQMGQEVILRCVPISNHLYFYWYRQILGQKVEFLVSFYNNEISEKSEIFDDQFSVERPDGSNFTLKIRSTKLEDSAMYFCASTTGSYEQYFGPGTRLTVT.

As for this clone: Given a much more abundant clone one base away, this may be a read error. The rearrangement links TRBV11-2 to TRBJ2-5; D gene uncertain. Trimming removed 5 bases from V and 4 bases from J, with 5 bases in between. The CDR3 extends over 11 amino acids. Per germline, CDR1 SGHAT and CDR2 FQNNGV. The CDR3 reads CASSVVETQYF. The CDR3 nucleotides read TGTGCCAGCAGCGTAGTAGAGACCCAGTACTTC.

The V gene is TRBV5-1, the J gene TRBJ2-7; D is possibly TRBD2 (5 bases). V lost 3 bases to trimming and J lost 0 bases, with 13 bases between them. The germline V gene encodes CDR1 SGHRS and CDR2 YFSETQ. This CDR3 has 15 amino acids. The CDR3 reads CASSSGLSSSYEQYF. CDR3 in DNA: TGCGCCAGCAGCTCAGGACTGTCAAGCTCCTACGAGCAGTACTTC.

The chain couples TRBV4-3 to TRBJ2-2; D remains unclear. CDR1 and CDR2 (germline): LGHNA, YSLEER. This CDR3 is 17 amino acids long. V lost 0 bases and J 0 bases, leaving 11 bases between the germline ends. The CDR3 DNA follows: TGCGCCAGCAGCCAAGAAGGTCTCTCCGCGAACACCGGGGAGCTGTTTTTT. As protein: CASSQEGLSANTGELFF.

The chain recombines TRBV5-6 with TRBJ2-7; D is possibly TRBD1 or TRBD2 (6 bases each). The V and J ends lost 4 bases and 11 bases respectively, with 13 bases between them. This CDR3 contains 11 residues. Germline CDR1 is SGHDT and CDR2 is YYEEEE. CDR3 amino acids: CASSRDTGEYF. The CDR3 nucleotides are TGTGCCAGCAGCCGGGACACGGGGGAGTACTTC.

The gene calls are TRBV7-9 and TRBJ2-7; a possible D gene is TRBD1 (5 bases). This CDR3 region has 13 residues. Trimming removed 7 bases from V and 4 bases from J, with 14 bases in between. Germline CDR1 and CDR2: SEHNR and FQNEAQ (reference sequence). CDR3 nucleotide sequence: TGTGCCAGCAAGGGGCAGGTGGGGTACGAGCAGTACTTC. It specifies CASKGQVGYEQYF.

The chain is built from TRBV5-1 and TRBJ2-7; 12 bases fit TRBD1. V shed 6 bases and J 6 bases; nucleotides not matched to a gene: 4. This CDR3 region has 13 residues. Germline loops: CDR1 SGHRS, CDR2 YFSETQ. The CDR3 region is CASTQGQGAEQYF. In nucleotides, the CDR3 is TGCGCCAGCACTCAGGGACAGGGGGCCGAGCAGTACTTC.

Written as DNA, the CDR3 is TGTGCCAGCAGTTACGGCAGCGGCACCGAGCAGTACTTC. This translates into CASSYGSGTEQYF. The J gene is TRBJ2-7, the V gene TRBV6-5; tentatively, D is TRBD2 (5 bases). Trimming took 2 bases from V and 6 from J, leaving 11 bases between them. This CDR3 has 13 amino acids. The germline CDR1 and CDR2 sequences are MNHEY and SVGAGI.

This sequence joins TRBV7-2 and TRBJ2-5; D is undetermined. The germline V and J ends were trimmed by 7 bases and 1 base, with 13 bases remaining between them. The CDR3 extends over 14 amino acids. The germline V gene has CDR1 SGHTA and CDR2 FQGNSA. The CDR3 DNA is TGTGCCAGCACCTCTGGAGCAGCCCAAGAGACCCAGTACTTC. Translating it yields CASTSGAAQETQYF.

With regard to this clone: The sample holds other DNA sequences that translate to the same CDR3. The rearrangement links TRBV4-1 to TRBJ2-1; TRBD2 matches at 13 bases. V was pared by 4 bases and J by 6 bases, with 3 bases of the junction left unmatched. The germline V gene encodes CDR1 MGHRA and CDR2 YSYEKL. The CDR3 sequence is 15 residues long. The CDR3 DNA reads as TGCGCCAGCAGCCCTGGACTAGCGGGAGTCAATGAGCAGTTCTTC. This encodes CASSPGLAGVNEQFF.

To note about this clone: In the same sample, other DNA sequences code for this CDR3. This sequence joins TRBV9 and TRBJ1-1; TRBD1 matches 9 bases. The V segment lost 0 bases and the J segment 8 bases; nucleotides outside the gene matches: 5. CDR3 length equals 14 residues. Germline V CDR1 and CDR2: SGDLS, YYNGEE. The CDR3 DNA sequence: TGTGCCAGCAGCGTAGATCCGGGACAGGGCGAAGCTTTCTTT. It is translated as CASSVDPGQGEAFF.